This TCR beta chain was recovered during a study of OX40 agonist ivuxolimab in advanced cancers. Study information: Dosing consisted of intravenous ivuxolimab at 0.01 to 10 mg/kg every 2 weeks. Prior anti-PD-1, anti-PD-L1 or anti-CTLA-4 therapy did not bar entry, and roughly 40% had some.

Profiling relied on immunoSEQ multiplex PCR, and the TCRdb table lists in-frame clones only, not all of them. This table holds 70,000 to 95,000 clones, more than 75% found once. Looked up from germline, CDR1 is GTSNPN and CDR2 is SVGIG (reference sequence). The CDR3 is 13 residues long. V was shortened by 3 bases and J by 2 bases, with 8 bases between the two germline ends. The chain employs TRBV30 and TRBJ2-1; the D is unclear. The material was CD4+ or CD8+ T cells sorted from blood, obtained in a trial of the OX40 agonist ivuxolimab. The source is an adult with an advanced solid tumor such as melanoma, head and neck, liver or kidney cancer. DNA of the CDR3: TGTGCCTGGAGAAGTGGGACCTACAATGAGCAGTTCTTC. This translates into CAWRSGTYNEQFF.